This T cell receptor beta chain was profiled in a study of cytomegalovirus exposure and HLA in healthy donors. Overall study findings and caveats: Data from an earlier analysis indicated that most TCR beta V segments were productive either about 90% or about 30% of the time.

As regards this clone: Its antigen remains unidentified.

This PCR relied on a set of 60 Vbeta primers and 13 Jbeta primers. Here immunoSEQ multiplex PCR was the method, and the copy in TCRdb shows in-frame clones only, minus some. The top ten clones hold less than 2% of a sample with fewer than 200,000 clones, about four fifths of them seen once. V lost 1 base and J lost 6, with 15 bases in between. This CDR3 spans 16 amino acids. Germline CDR1 reads SEHNR; CDR2 reads FQNEAQ (reference sequence). The TCR comes from a woman in her late teens or twenties in good health and CMV-seronegative. J is TRBJ2-2 and V is TRBV7-9, with D perhaps matching TRBD1 (6 bases). The sequenced sample consisted of PBMCs. CDR3 residues: CASSLEQGIWAGELFF. For the CDR3, the DNA is TGTGCCAGCAGCTTAGAACAGGGCATCTGGGCCGGGGAGCTGTTTTTT.